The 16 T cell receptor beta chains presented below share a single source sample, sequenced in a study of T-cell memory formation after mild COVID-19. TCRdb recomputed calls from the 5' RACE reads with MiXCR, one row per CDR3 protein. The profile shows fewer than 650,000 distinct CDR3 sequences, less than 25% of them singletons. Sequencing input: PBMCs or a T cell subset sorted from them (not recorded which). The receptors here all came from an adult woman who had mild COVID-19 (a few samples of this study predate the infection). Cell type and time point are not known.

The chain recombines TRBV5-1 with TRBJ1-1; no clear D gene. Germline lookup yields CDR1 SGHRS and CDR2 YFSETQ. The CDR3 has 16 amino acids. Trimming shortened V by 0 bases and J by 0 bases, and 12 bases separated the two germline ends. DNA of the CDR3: TGCGCCAGCAGCTTGGAAGTCGGTAGAATGAACACTGAAGCTTTCTTT. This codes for CASSLEVGRMNTEAFF.

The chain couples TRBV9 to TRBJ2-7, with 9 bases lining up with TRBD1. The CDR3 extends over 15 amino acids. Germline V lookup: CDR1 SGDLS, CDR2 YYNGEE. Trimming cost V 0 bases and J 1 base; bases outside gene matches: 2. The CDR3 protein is CASSVGTGESYEQYF. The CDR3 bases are TGTGCCAGCAGCGTAGGGACAGGGGAGTCCTACGAGCAGTACTTC.

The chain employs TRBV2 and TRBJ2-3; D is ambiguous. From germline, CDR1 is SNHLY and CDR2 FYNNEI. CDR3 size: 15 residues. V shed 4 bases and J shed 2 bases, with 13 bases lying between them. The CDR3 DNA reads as TGTGCCAGCAGTGTCCGCGGCGGAGACACAGATACGCAGTATTTT. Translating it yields CASSVRGGDTDTQYF.

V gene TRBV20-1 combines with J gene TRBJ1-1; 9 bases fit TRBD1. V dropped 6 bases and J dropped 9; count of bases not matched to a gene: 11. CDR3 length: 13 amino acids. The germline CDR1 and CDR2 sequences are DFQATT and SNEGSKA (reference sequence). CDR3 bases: TGCAGTGCAGCCCGACAGGGGGGTGAAAAAGCTTTCTTT. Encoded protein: CSAARQGGEKAFF.

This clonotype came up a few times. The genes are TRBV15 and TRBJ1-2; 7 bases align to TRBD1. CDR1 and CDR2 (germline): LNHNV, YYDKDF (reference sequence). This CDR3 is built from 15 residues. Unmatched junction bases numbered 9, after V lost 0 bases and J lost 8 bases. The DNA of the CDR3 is TGTGCCACCAGCAGAGACCGAGACAGGGATTGGGGCTACACCTTC. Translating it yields CATSRDRDRDWGYTF.

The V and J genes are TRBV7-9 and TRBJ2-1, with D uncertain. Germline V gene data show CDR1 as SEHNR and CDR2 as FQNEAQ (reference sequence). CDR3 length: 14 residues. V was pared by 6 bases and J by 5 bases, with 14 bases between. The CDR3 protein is CASSPDGPNNEQFF. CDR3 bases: TGTGCCAGCAGTCCCGACGGTCCTAACAATGAGCAGTTCTTC.

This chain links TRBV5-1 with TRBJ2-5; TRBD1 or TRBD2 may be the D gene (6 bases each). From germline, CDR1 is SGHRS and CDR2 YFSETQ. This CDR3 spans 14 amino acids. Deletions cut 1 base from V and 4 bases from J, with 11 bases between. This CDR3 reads CASSLPPGAETQYF. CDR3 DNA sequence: TGCGCCAGCAGCTTGCCACCGGGGGCAGAGACCCAGTACTTC.

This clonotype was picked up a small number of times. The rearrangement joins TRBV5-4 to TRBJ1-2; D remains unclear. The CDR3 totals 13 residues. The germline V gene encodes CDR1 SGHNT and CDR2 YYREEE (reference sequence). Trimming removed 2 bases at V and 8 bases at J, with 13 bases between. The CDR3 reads CASSLSDGGGYTF. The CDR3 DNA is TGTGCCAGCAGCTTATCCGACGGAGGGGGCTACACCTTC.

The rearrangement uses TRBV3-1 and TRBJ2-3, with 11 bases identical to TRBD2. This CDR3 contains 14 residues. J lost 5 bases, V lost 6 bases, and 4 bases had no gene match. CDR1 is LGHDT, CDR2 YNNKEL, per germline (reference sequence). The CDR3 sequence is CASRSGLAGDTQYF. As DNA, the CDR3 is TGTGCCAGCAGGAGTGGACTAGCGGGAGATACGCAGTATTTT.

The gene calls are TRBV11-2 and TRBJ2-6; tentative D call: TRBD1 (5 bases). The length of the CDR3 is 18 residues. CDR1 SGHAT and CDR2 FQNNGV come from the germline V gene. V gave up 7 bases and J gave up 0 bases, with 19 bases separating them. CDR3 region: CASTLPQGPSSGANVLTF. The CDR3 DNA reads TGTGCCAGCACCCTGCCCCAGGGCCCCAGCTCTGGGGCCAACGTCCTGACTTTC. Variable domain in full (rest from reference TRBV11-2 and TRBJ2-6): EAGVAQSPRYKIIEKRQSVAFWCNPISGHATLYWYQQILGQGPKLLIQFQNNGVVDDSQLPKDRFSAERLKGVDSTLKIQPAKLEDSAVYLCASTLPQGPSSGANVLTFGAGSRLTVL.

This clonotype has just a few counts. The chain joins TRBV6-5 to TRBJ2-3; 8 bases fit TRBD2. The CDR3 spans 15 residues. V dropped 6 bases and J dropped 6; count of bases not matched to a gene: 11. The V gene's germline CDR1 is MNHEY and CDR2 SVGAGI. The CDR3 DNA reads TGTGCCAGCAGCGGACTAGCCGGGGTTGAGGATACGCAGTATTTT. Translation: CASSGLAGVEDTQYF.

As DNA, the CDR3 is TGTGCCAGCAGCGCCGGGAAAAGCTATGGCTACACCTTC. Its protein product is CASSAGKSYGYTF. V is TRBV7-9 and J is TRBJ1-2; D call uncertain. CDR1 and CDR2 from the germline V gene are SEHNR and FQNEAQ (reference sequence). The V end was cut by 5 bases, the J end by 4 bases, with 11 bases between. The CDR3 has 13 residues.

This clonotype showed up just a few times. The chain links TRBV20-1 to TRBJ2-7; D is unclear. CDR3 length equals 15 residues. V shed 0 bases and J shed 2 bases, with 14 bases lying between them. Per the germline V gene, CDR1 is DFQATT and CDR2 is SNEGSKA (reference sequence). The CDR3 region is CSARDGKRNAYEQYF. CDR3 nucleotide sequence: TGCAGTGCTAGAGATGGGAAACGGAATGCCTACGAGCAGTACTTC.

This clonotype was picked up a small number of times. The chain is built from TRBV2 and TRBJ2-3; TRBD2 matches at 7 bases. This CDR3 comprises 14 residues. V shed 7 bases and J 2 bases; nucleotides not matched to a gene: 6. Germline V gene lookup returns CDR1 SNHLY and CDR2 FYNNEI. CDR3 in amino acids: CASMTGGDTDTQYF. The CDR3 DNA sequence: TGTGCCAGCATGACGGGGGGTGACACAGATACGCAGTATTTT.

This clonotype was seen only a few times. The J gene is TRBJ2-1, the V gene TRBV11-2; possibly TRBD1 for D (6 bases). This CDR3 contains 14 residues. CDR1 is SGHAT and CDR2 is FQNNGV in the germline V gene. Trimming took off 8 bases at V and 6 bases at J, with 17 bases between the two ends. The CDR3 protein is CASAPFRGGNEQFF. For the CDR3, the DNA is TGTGCCAGCGCACCCTTCAGGGGCGGCAATGAGCAGTTCTTC.

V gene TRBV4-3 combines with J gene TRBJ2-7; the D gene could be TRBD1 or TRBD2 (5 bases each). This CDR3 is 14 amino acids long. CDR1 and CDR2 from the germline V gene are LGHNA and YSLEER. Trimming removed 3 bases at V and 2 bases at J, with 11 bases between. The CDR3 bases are TGCGCCAGCAGCCAGTATGGGGGAGCCTACGAGCAGTACTTC. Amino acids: CASSQYGGAYEQYF.